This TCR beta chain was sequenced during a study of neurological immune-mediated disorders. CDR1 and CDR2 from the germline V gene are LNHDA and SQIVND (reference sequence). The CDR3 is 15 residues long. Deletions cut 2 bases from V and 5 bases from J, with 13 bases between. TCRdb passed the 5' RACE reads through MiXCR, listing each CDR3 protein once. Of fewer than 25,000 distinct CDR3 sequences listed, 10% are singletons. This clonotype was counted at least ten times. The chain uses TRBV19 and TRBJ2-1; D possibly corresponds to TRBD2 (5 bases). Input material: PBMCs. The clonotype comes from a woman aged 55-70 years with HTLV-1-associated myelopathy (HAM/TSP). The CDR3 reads CASSIMAGINNEQFF. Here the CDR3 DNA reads TGTGCCAGTAGTATAATGGCCGGGATCAACAATGAGCAGTTCTTC.